These 22 T cell receptor beta chains were all obtained from the same sample, sequenced in a study of CD8 T cells in ankylosing spondylitis. Study conclusions and caveats: A motif in TCR beta, a set of seven to nine highly homologous variants, appeared characteristic of ankylosing spondylitis blood.

Each CDR3 protein gets one entry after TCRdb re-called the 5' RACE reads with MiXCR. The data show 700,000 to 1,000,000 distinct CDR3 sequences, about 11% seen once. Antigens of these TCRs are unknown. Sequencing input: blood, either unsorted or a sorted T cell fraction (not recorded which). The receptor source for this set is a male donor with ankylosing spondylitis.

CDR3 loop: CASSQASGRPVVKQYF. For the CDR3, the DNA is TGCGCCAGCAGCCAAGCGAGCGGGAGGCCGGTTGTAAAGCAGTACTTC. The chain recombines TRBV4-1 with TRBJ2-7, with 9 positions matching TRBD2. The germline V gene encodes CDR1 MGHRA and CDR2 YSYEKL. CDR3 size: 16 residues. The V and J ends lost 1 base and 8 bases, in that order; junction bases with no gene match: 12.

The V gene is TRBV9, the J gene TRBJ2-3; 10 bases fit TRBD1. Germline CDR1 SGDLS, CDR2 YYNGEE. The CDR3 has 16 amino acids. The V and J ends lost 0 bases and 4 bases, in that order; junction bases with no gene match: 5. The CDR3 sequence: CASSVVGQGNADTQYF. CDR3 sequence (DNA): TGTGCCAGCAGCGTAGTGGGACAGGGGAACGCAGATACGCAGTATTTT.

The chain employs TRBV4-3 and TRBJ1-1; a possible D gene is TRBD1 (5 bases). V lost 5 bases and J 1 base, leaving 14 bases between the germline ends. The CDR3 spans 15 residues. In germline, CDR1 is LGHNA, CDR2 YSLEER. The CDR3 DNA follows: TGCGCCAGCAGCGGGACGATTGGGAGGAACACTGAAGCTTTCTTT. This encodes CASSGTIGRNTEAFF.

This clonotype was counted between two and nine times. The chain employs TRBV24-1 and TRBJ2-2; perhaps D is TRBD1 or TRBD2 (5 bases each). V dropped 2 bases and J dropped 1 base, with 7 bases sitting between them. The CDR3 is 15 amino acids. The germline CDR1 and CDR2 sequences are KGHDR and SFDVKD. The CDR3 DNA follows: TGTGCCACCAGTGATTGGGGGAGGAACACCGGGGAGCTGTTTTTT. It is translated as CATSDWGRNTGELFF.

The chain combines TRBV7-8 with TRBJ2-7; 8 nucleotides line up with TRBD1. J was trimmed by 4 bases and V by 5 bases; bases with no gene match: 10. Germline values: CDR1 SGHVS, CDR2 FQNEAQ. This CDR3 comprises 15 residues. CDR3 region: CASSPRRQGIYEQYF. The CDR3 bases are TGTGCCAGCAGCCCTAGGAGACAGGGGATATACGAGCAGTACTTC.

There are many counts of this clonotype. V is TRBV20-1 and J is TRBJ1-1; TRBD1 matches at 7 bases. There are 14 residues in the CDR3. Germline CDR1 is DFQATT and CDR2 is SNEGSKA (reference sequence). Losses at the gene ends were 5 bases for V and 4 bases for J; bases not matched to a gene: 10. In nucleotides, the CDR3 is TGCAGTGCTTTAGAAGGGGGCTGGACCACTGAAGCTTTCTTT. This translates into CSALEGGWTTEAFF.

The DNA for the CDR3 is TGCAGCGTCTCAGGTCGCTCCTACGAGCAGTACTTC. Its protein product is CSVSGRSYEQYF. The V gene is TRBV29-1, the J gene TRBJ2-7; D remains ambiguous. The germline gives CDR1 SQVTM, CDR2 ANQGSEA. The CDR3 runs to 12 residues. V dropped 6 bases and J dropped 0 bases, with 9 bases sitting between them.

The gene calls are TRBV4-1 and TRBJ1-5; D gene uncertain. The V gene lost 0 bases and the J gene lost 7 bases, with 7 bases spanning the gap. The CDR3 contains 13 residues. Germline CDR1 MGHRA, CDR2 YSYEKL. In DNA form, the CDR3 reads TGCGCCAGCAGCCAAGAACTGCGACAGCCCCAGCATTTT. Its translation: CASSQELRQPQHF.

J is TRBJ1-5 and V is TRBV4-3; no clear D. This CDR3 spans 15 amino acids. Germline CDR1 reads LGHNA; CDR2 reads YSLEER. Trimming took 0 bases from V and 0 from J, leaving 6 bases between them. CDR3 region: CASSQDWSSNQPQHF. DNA of the CDR3: TGCGCCAGCAGCCAAGACTGGTCTAGCAATCAGCCCCAGCATTTT.

This clonotype has only a few counts. The rearrangement uses TRBV3-1 and TRBJ2-1; D perhaps matches TRBD1 (6 bases). The CDR3 contains 15 residues. Germline V gene data show CDR1 as LGHDT and CDR2 as YNNKEL (reference sequence). Trimming stripped 2 bases from V and 7 bases from J, with 15 bases between. Written as DNA, the CDR3 is TGTGCCAGCAGCCAATTGAGAGGGGGAGCGAATGAGCAGTTCTTC. It encodes CASSQLRGGANEQFF.

This clonotype came up a few times. The chain uses TRBV19 and TRBJ2-2, with D unclear. CDR1 and CDR2 from the germline V gene are LNHDA and SQIVND (reference sequence). V lost 7 bases and J 12 bases, leaving 18 bases between the germline ends. CDR3 length: 13 amino acids. The chain's CDR3 is CASTNMLGEKLFF. Here the CDR3 DNA reads TGTGCCAGTACCAATATGTTAGGCGAGAAGCTGTTTTTT.

This clonotype came up a few times. The chain couples TRBV5-1 to TRBJ1-5; D unresolved. The germline V gene has CDR1 SGHRS and CDR2 YFSETQ. V lost 0 bases to trimming and J lost 6 bases, with 13 bases between them. The CDR3 extends over 15 amino acids. The CDR3 reads CASSLVADSGQPQHF. The CDR3 bases are TGCGCCAGCAGCTTGGTCGCCGATAGCGGTCAGCCCCAGCATTTT.

This clonotype was counted many times. The chain is built from TRBV15 and TRBJ1-1; no firm D call. Germline V gene lookup returns CDR1 LNHNV and CDR2 YYDKDF (reference sequence). This CDR3 region has 12 residues. V lost 5 bases, J lost 5 bases, and 9 bases lay in between. The CDR3 region is CATSGGYTEAFF. Written as DNA, the CDR3 is TGTGCCACCAGCGGAGGGTATACTGAAGCTTTCTTT.

This clonotype was counted many times. The chain recombines TRBV20-1 with TRBJ2-3, with D possibly TRBD1 on 6 matching bases. Per the germline V gene, CDR1 is DFQATT and CDR2 is SNEGSKA (reference sequence). V was clipped by 4 bases and J by 2 bases, with 10 bases between them. This CDR3 spans 13 amino acids. This CDR3 reads CSATGDNTDTQYF. The CDR3 nucleotides read TGCAGTGCTACCGGGGACAACACAGATACGCAGTATTTT.

The V gene is TRBV20-1, the J gene TRBJ1-1, with D maybe TRBD1 (5 bases). With 2 bases removed from V and 7 bases from J, the gap between germline ends came to 11 bases. The CDR3 sequence is 12 residues long. Per the germline V gene, CDR1 is DFQATT and CDR2 is SNEGSKA (reference sequence). CDR3 DNA sequence: TGCAGTGCTAGACTAAGACAGATTGAAGCTTTCTTT. Translating it yields CSARLRQIEAFF.

Note on this clonotype: A read error may account for a junction end that differs from germline. The V and J genes are TRBV12-3 or TRBV12-4 and TRBJ1-4, with 7 nucleotides matching TRBD1. The CDR3 length is 13 residues. The CDR3 is CASSLITPGQISF. In nucleotides, the CDR3 is TGTGCCAGCTCGTTAATCACCCCGGGACAGATCAGTTTT.

The rearrangement links TRBV30 to TRBJ2-1; unclear D gene. Germline CDR1 reads GTSNPN; CDR2 reads SVGIG (reference sequence). V lost 0 bases and J 0 bases, leaving 12 bases between the germline ends. This CDR3 region has 16 residues. The CDR3 DNA reads TGTGCCTGGAGTGTAGGACGTGGCCGCTCCTACAATGAGCAGTTCTTC. Translated: CAWSVGRGRSYNEQFF.

This clonotype has just a few counts. V usage is TRBV12-3 or TRBV12-4 and J usage is TRBJ2-5; TRBD1 matches at 10 bases. The ends lost 5 bases at V and 2 bases at J; junction bases unmatched: 5. This CDR3 is 15 amino acids long. Here the CDR3 DNA reads TGTGCCAGCAGTGGTAGGGACAGGGGTCAAGAGACCCAGTACTTC. This codes for CASSGRDRGQETQYF.

CDR3 sequence reads: CASSSPGQFANTGELFF. CDR3 nucleotides: TGTGCCAGCAGCTCACCCGGACAGTTCGCGAACACCGGGGAGCTGTTTTTT. The J gene is TRBJ2-2, the V gene TRBV5-5; weak D call: TRBD1 (6 bases). The V end was cut by 3 bases, the J end by 0 bases, with 15 bases between. The CDR3 length is 17 residues. Germline CDR1 SGHKS, CDR2 YYEKEE (reference sequence).

This clonotype showed up just a few times. The chain recombines TRBV5-1 with TRBJ1-2; D is ambiguous. This CDR3 has 14 residues. The V and J ends lost 4 bases and 4 bases respectively, with 14 bases between them. Germline CDR1 and CDR2: SGHRS and YFSETQ. The CDR3 coding sequence is TGCGCCAGCAGCCCGGTAGTGGGTAGCTATGGCTACACCTTC. This codes for CASSPVVGSYGYTF. Based on the CDR3 plus reference TRBV5-1 and TRBJ1-2, the full variable domain is KAGVTQTPRYLIKTRGQQVTLSCSPISGHRSVSWYQQTPGQGLQFLFEYFSETQRNKGNFPGRFSGRQFSNSRSEMNVSTLELGDSALYLCASSPVVGSYGYTFGSGTRLTVV.

This chain connects TRBV25-1 to TRBJ2-3; D is unresolved. The CDR3 spans 15 residues. Per the germline V gene, CDR1 is MGHDK and CDR2 is SYGVNS. Trimming removed 4 bases from V and 10 bases from J, with 21 bases in between. The DNA for the CDR3 is TGTGCCAGCAGTGCCTACACCCTCTACAGTTGGCCGCAGTATTTT. Protein sequence: CASSAYTLYSWPQYF. The full variable domain, its missing parts supplied by reference TRBV25-1 and TRBJ2-3, is EADIYQTPRYLVIGTGKKITLECSQTMGHDKMYWYQQDPGMELHLIHYSYGVNSTEKGDLSSESTVSRIRTEHFPLTLESARPSHTSQYLCASSAYTLYSWPQYFGPGTRLTVL.

This clonotype has ten or more counts. This chain connects TRBV20-1 to TRBJ2-7; 9 bases align to TRBD2. Germline V lookup: CDR1 DFQATT, CDR2 SNEGSKA (reference sequence). This CDR3 contains 14 residues. V lost 6 bases to trimming and J lost 5 bases; unmatched junction nucleotides: 11. The chain's CDR3 is CSARSASGTDEQYF. CDR3 DNA: TGCAGTGCCCGGTCGGCTAGCGGGACCGACGAGCAGTACTTC.